Below, 11 T cell receptor beta chains from the same sample are listed, as sequenced in a study of blood T cells in healthy people across ages. A second PCR, run for roughly 6 to 11 cycles, used a sample-barcoded 5' primer plus a J-beta primer mix. Each CDR3 protein gets one entry after TCRdb re-called the 5' RACE reads with MiXCR. The table shows about 970,000 distinct CDR3 sequences, with 45% to 60% occurring only once. The sequenced material came from blood. These receptors originate from a woman aged 60-75 years in good health.

In its sample, this clonotype was seen a few times. V usage is TRBV28 and J usage is TRBJ1-2; TRBD1 is a possible D gene (6 bases). The CDR3 runs 16 residues. CDR1 is MDHEN and CDR2 is SYDVKM in the germline V gene. V was cut by 5 bases and J by 4 bases, with 20 bases left in between. The CDR3 protein is CASSGSTGRALYGYTF. The CDR3 DNA is TGTGCCAGCAGTGGGTCCACAGGGAGGGCTCTCTATGGCTACACCTTC.

The chain uses TRBV6-5 and TRBJ2-1; D assignment may be TRBD1 or TRBD2 (6 bases each). CDR3 length equals 13 residues. V lost 6 bases and J 9 bases, leaving 15 bases between the germline ends. The germline V gene has CDR1 MNHEY and CDR2 SVGAGI. The CDR3: CASRTGGQIEQFF. The CDR3 DNA is TGTGCCAGCAGGACTGGGGGGCAAATTGAGCAGTTCTTC.

The chain employs TRBV6-1 and TRBJ2-5; TRBD2 agrees at 14 bases. From germline, CDR1 is MNHNS and CDR2 SASEGT. V lost 5 bases, J lost 3 bases, and 5 bases stayed unmatched. The CDR3 has 16 residues. CDR3 sequence (DNA): TGTGCCAGCAGTAAGACTAGCGGGAGGGCCGAAGAGACCCAGTACTTC. It translates to CASSKTSGRAEETQYF.

Only a few counts were recorded for this clonotype. The gene calls are TRBV24-1 and TRBJ2-4; D unresolved. This CDR3 is built from 11 residues. V lost 9 bases and J 6 bases, leaving 8 bases between the germline ends. CDR1 is KGHDR, CDR2 SFDVKD, per germline. CDR3 nucleotides: TGTGCCACCGCCCATTTAAACATTCAGTACTTC. It yields the protein CATAHLNIQYF.

V gene TRBV7-2 combines with J gene TRBJ2-5; D might be TRBD2 (6 bases). The J call is doubtful: the DNA matches TRBJ2-7 better. The germline V gene has CDR1 SGHTA and CDR2 FQGNSA. There are 15 residues in the CDR3. CDR3 in DNA: TGTGCCAGCAGCTTAGGTCGGGGGAAGGCGTACGAGCAGTACTTC. It translates to CASSLGRGKAYEQYF.

CDR3 protein: CASSATRAYEQYF. In DNA form, the CDR3 reads TGTGCCAGCAGTGCCACGCGCGCCTACGAGCAGTACTTC. J is TRBJ2-7 and V is TRBV6-5; D is undetermined. Germline V gives CDR1 MNHEY, CDR2 SVGAGI. Trimming pared 5 bases from V and 2 bases from J, leaving 10 bases between. CDR3 length equals 13 residues.

The sample holds a few counts of this clonotype. The rearrangement joins TRBV7-2 to TRBJ1-4; D gene ambiguous. V lost 4 bases, J lost 4 bases, and 10 bases lay in between. The V gene's germline CDR1 is SGHTA and CDR2 FQGNSA. The CDR3 extends over 14 amino acids. CDR3 region: CASSSSHINEKLFF. The DNA for the CDR3 is TGTGCCAGCAGCTCCTCCCACATTAATGAAAAACTGTTTTTT.

The chain uses TRBV7-2 and TRBJ1-2; 10 bases agree with TRBD1. The CDR3 runs to 17 residues. With 6 bases clipped from V and 0 bases from J, the junction kept 10 bases outside the gene matches. Germline assignment: CDR1 SGHTA and CDR2 FQGNSA. DNA for the CDR3: TGTGCCAGCAGGAGCGGCGGACAGGGGGGAGCTAACTATGGCTACACCTTC. Protein product: CASRSGGQGGANYGYTF.

This clonotype was seen a handful of times. The chain couples TRBV7-2 to TRBJ2-1, with 8 bases fitting TRBD2. This CDR3 contains 16 residues. Germline V gene data show CDR1 as SGHTA and CDR2 as FQGNSA. V shed 0 bases, J shed 8 bases, and the junction held 9 bases outside the gene matches. In DNA, the CDR3 is TGTGCCAGCAGCTTAGCGCCTGGACTAGCAGGAGATGAGCAGTTCTTC. Translation: CASSLAPGLAGDEQFF.

V is TRBV21-1 and J is TRBJ2-7; TRBD1 is taken as the D call from the table, unchecked against the DNA. TRBV21-1 represents a pseudogene. The CDR3 runs to 15 residues. In DNA form, the CDR3 reads TGTGCCAGCAGCAGGGGGGGCGGGAGGCCCTACGAGCAGTACTTC. Its protein product is CASSRGGGRPYEQYF.

This clonotype has only one observation. The chain uses TRBV30 and TRBJ2-1; D not certain. Trimming removed 0 bases at V and 4 bases at J, with 4 bases between. This CDR3 spans 12 amino acids. Germline CDR1 and CDR2: GTSNPN and SVGIG (reference sequence). The CDR3, as DNA: TGTGCCTGGAGTGTAAGGTACAATGAGCAGTTCTTC. Protein: CAWSVRYNEQFF.